Listed below are T cell receptor beta chains from one sample, sequenced in a study of blood T cell repertoires in COVID-19. Profiling relied on immunoSEQ multiplex PCR, and the TCRdb table lists in-frame clones only, not all of them. The sample has hundreds of thousands of clones, 90% seen once; the top ten hold 1.7%. The sequencing sample was made of PBMCs or T cells enriched from blood (not recorded which). These receptors were obtained from a woman aged 18-29 years with acute COVID-19. CDR3s include the opening cysteine and the closing phenylalanine or tryptophan. Fields, in order: J gene, V gene, CDR3 protein.

TRBJ1-5	TRBV7-6	CASSLTPQTGDSNQPQHF
TRBJ2-7	TRBV4-1	CASSPGFSSYEQYF
TRBJ2-7	TRBV6-1	CASSEAATGSYEQYF
TRBJ1-2	TRBV18	CASSGREANYGYTF
TRBJ2-3	TRBV7-3	CASSYGSTQYF
TRBJ2-2	TRBV9	CASSLTSGTVSGELFF
TRBJ1-6	TRBV15	CATSEQGSSPLHF
TRBJ2-3	TRBV5-1	CASRDQGANTDTQYF
TRBJ2-2	TRBV19	CASHPEVGGELFF
TRBJ2-1	TRBV27	CATGEVEQFF
TRBJ1-4	TRBV30	CAWRTGGPDEKLFF